This passage covers 4 T cell receptor beta chains from one sample sequenced in a study of T cell repertoires in cytomegalovirus infection. Via MiXCR, TCRdb re-called the reads, giving one row per CDR3 protein. The sample comprises under 100,000 distinct CDR3 sequences, more than 3.5% of which are singletons, and 3.5% to 6% rests with the top ten. Source material: PBMCs. The receptors come from a human donor in good health (CMV status not recorded). Some clones in this sample may be carry-over from other donors' samples.

The table lists this clonotype with many counts. This sequence joins TRBV7-2 and TRBJ2-7; possible D gene TRBD1, 5 bases. Germline-derived CDR1 and CDR2 are SGHTA and FQGNSA. Deletions cut 2 bases from V and 6 bases from J, with 8 bases between. CDR3 length equals 12 residues. CDR3 loop: CASSLQGIEQYF. Here the CDR3 DNA reads TGTGCCAGCAGCTTACAGGGTATCGAGCAGTACTTC. Based on the CDR3 plus reference TRBV7-2 and TRBJ2-7, the full variable domain is GAGVSQSPSNKVTEKGKDVELRCDPISGHTALYWYRQSLGQGLEFLIYFQGNSAPDKSGLPSDRFSAERTGGSVSTLTIQRTQQEDSAVYLCASSLQGIEQYFGPGTRLTVT.

This clonotype showed up many times. The chain uses TRBV5-5 and TRBJ1-6; a possible D gene is TRBD1 (5 bases). The V gene lost 0 bases and the J gene lost 10 bases, with 17 bases spanning the gap. This CDR3 region has 16 residues. The germline V gene has CDR1 SGHKS and CDR2 YYEKEE (reference sequence). The CDR3 sequence is CASSLDRQPRISPLHF. DNA for the CDR3: TGTGCCAGCAGCTTGGATAGACAGCCGCGAATATCACCCCTCCACTTT.

This clonotype appeared many times. The gene calls are TRBV7-2 and TRBJ1-6; D is undetermined. The germline V gene encodes CDR1 SGHTA and CDR2 FQGNSA. The V end lost 2 bases, the J end lost 9 bases, and 2 bases lay between the germline ends. This CDR3 is 11 amino acids long. The CDR3 sequence is CASSLSSPLHF. For the CDR3, the DNA is TGTGCCAGCAGCTTATCTTCACCCCTCCACTTT. The variable domain in full, with the rest retrieved from reference TRBV7-2 and TRBJ1-6, is GAGVSQSPSNKVTEKGKDVELRCDPISGHTALYWYRQSLGQGLEFLIYFQGNSAPDKSGLPSDRFSAERTGGSVSTLTIQRTQQEDSAVYLCASSLSSPLHFGNGTRLTVT.

This clonotype came up many times. The V gene is TRBV2, the J gene TRBJ2-1; unclear D gene. The V gene lost 6 bases and the J gene lost 4 bases, with 19 bases spanning the gap. The germline V gene encodes CDR1 SNHLY and CDR2 FYNNEI. The CDR3 extends over 16 amino acids. The CDR3 DNA sequence: TGTGCCAGCAGCCGAACCAAAGCTCCCTTATACAATGAGCAGTTCTTC. Its protein is CASSRTKAPLYNEQFF.